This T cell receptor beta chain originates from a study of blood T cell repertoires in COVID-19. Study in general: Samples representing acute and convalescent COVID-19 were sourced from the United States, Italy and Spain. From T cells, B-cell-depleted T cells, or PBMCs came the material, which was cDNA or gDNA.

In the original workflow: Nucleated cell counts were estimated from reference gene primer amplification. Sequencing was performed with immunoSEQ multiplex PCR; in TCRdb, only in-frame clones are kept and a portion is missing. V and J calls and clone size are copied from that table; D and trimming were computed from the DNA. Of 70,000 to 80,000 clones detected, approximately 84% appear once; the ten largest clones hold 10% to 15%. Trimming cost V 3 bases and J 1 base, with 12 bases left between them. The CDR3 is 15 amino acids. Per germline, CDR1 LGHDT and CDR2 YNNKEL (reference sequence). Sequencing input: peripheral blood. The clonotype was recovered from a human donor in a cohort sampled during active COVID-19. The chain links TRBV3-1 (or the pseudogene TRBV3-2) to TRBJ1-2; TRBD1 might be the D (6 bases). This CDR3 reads CASSHGTRLNYGYTF. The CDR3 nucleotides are TGTGCCAGCAGCCACGGGACACGGCTTAACTATGGCTACACCTTC.